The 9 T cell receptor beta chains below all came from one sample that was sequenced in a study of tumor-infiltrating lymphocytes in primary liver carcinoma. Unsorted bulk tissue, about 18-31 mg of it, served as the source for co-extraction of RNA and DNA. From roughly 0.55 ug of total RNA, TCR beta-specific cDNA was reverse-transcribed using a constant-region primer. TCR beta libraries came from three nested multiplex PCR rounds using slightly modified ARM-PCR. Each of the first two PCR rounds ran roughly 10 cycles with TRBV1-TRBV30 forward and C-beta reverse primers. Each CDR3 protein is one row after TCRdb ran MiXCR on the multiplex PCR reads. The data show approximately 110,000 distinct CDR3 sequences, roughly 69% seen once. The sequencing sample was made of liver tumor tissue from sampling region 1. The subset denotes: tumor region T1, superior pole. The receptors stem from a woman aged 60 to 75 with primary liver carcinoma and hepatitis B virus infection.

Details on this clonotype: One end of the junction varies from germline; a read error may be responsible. CDR3 region: CVSSLDGQGTNSPLHF. CDR3 DNA sequence: TGCGTCAGCAGCTTGGACGGACAGGGGACCAATTCACCCCTCCATTTT. The rearrangement joins TRBV5-1 to TRBJ1-6; 9 nucleotides agree with TRBD1. Looked up from germline, CDR1 is SGHRS and CDR2 is YFSETQ. There are 16 residues in the CDR3.

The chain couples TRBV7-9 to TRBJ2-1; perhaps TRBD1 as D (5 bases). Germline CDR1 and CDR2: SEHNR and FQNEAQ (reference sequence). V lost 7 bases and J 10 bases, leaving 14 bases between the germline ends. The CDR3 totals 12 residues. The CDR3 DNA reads TGTGCCAGCAAAGAGGACATTTGGGAGCAGTTCTTC. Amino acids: CASKEDIWEQFF. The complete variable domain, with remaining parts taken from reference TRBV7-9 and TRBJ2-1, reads DTGVSQNPRHKITKRGQNVTFRCDPISEHNRLYWYRQTLGQGPEFLTYFQNEAQLEKSRLLSDRFSAERPKGSFSTLEIQRTEQGDSAMYLCASKEDIWEQFFGPGTRLTVL.

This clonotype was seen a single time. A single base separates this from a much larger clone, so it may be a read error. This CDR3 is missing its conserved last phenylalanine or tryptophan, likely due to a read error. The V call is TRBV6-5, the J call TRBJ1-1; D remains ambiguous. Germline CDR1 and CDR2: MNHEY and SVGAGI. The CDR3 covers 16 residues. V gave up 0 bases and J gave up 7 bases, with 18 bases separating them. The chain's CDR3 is CASSYSTGSMTYEAFS. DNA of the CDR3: TGTGCCAGCAGTTACTCGACTGGGTCTATGACGTATGAAGCTTTCTCT.

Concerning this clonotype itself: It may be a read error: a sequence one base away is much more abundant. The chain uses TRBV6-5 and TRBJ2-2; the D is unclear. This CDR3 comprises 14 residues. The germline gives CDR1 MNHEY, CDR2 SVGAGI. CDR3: CGSRRLGNTGELFF. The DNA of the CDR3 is TGTGGCAGCAGACGACTGGGGAACACCGGGGAGCTGTTTTTT.

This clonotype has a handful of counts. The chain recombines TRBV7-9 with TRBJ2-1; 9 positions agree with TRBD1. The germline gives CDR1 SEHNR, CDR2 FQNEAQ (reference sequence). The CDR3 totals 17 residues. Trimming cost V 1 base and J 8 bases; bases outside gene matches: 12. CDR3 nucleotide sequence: TGTGCCAGCAGCTTAGATCCAACCGGGACAGGGAACGATGAGCAGTTCTTC. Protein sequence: CASSLDPTGTGNDEQFF.

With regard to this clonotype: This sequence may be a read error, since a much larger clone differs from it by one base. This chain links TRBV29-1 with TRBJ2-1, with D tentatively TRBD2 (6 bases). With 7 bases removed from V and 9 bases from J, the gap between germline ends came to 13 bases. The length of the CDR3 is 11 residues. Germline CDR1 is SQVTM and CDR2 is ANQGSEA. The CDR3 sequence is CSAATSIEQFF. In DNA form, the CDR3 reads TGCAGCGCTGCGACTAGTATTGAGCAGTTCTTC.

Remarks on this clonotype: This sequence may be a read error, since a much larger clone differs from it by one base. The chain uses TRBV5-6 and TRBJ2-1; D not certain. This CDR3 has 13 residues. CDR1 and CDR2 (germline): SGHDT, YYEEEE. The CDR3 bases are TGTGCCTGCAGCTTGGATGTGTACAATGAGCAGTTCTTC. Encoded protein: CACSLDVYNEQFF.

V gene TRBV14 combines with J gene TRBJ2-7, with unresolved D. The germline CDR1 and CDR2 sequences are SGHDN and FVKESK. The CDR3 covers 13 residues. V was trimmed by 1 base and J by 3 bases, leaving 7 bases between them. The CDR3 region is CASSQGQLYEQYF. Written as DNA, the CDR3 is TGTGCCAGCAGCCAAGGTCAGCTCTACGAGCAGTACTTC.

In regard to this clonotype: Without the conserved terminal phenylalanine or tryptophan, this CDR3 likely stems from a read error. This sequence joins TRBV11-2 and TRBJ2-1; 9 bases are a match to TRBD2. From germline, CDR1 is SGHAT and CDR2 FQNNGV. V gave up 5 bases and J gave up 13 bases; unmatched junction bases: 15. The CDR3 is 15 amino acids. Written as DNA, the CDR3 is TGTGCCAGCAGCCTGAGCCGGCTAGCGGGACGAGCCCAGTTCCTC. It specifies CASSLSRLAGRAQFL.